The source of this TCR beta chain is a study of blood T cell repertoires in COVID-19. Study-level background: Collection of acute and convalescent COVID-19 samples took place in the United States, Italy and Spain.

V lost 2 bases to trimming and J lost 4 bases; unmatched junction nucleotides: 7. Germline V gene lookup returns CDR1 MNHEY and CDR2 SVGEGT. The CDR3 has 16 amino acids. Residents of about two dozen US areas, aged about 18 to 100 years, made up the participants. In the original analysis: Amplified reference gene primers provided the basis for estimating nucleated cell counts. Profiled with immunoSEQ multiplex PCR; TCRdb holds only in-frame clones, not every one. V and J calls and clone size come straight from that table; D and trimming were deduced from the DNA. The sample includes about 230,000 clones, approximately 89% seen only once; the top ten take 3.5% to 4%.

The sequenced sample was PBMCs or T cells enriched from blood (not recorded which). The V call is TRBV6-2 or TRBV6-3, the J call TRBJ1-1; 10 positions agree with TRBD1. The receptor's source is a woman aged 25-40 years with acute COVID-19. CDR3: CASSYKTGTGVTEAFF. CDR3 in DNA: TGTGCCAGCAGTTACAAGACCGGGACAGGGGTCACTGAAGCTTTCTTT.